This T cell receptor beta chain stems from a study of PD-1 blockade in classical Hodgkin lymphoma. Study results and limitations: For complete responders, baseline diversity was comparable to that of newly diagnosed patients. Reports described newly diagnosed patients as having lower baseline TCR diversity than healthy donors.

In regard to this clone: Antigen specificity is unknown.

Time point given: cycle 4 day 1 (C4D1), after about 6 weeks of nivolumab. All patients relapsed after autologous stem cell transplantation, and brentuximab vedotin exposure varied. Here immunoSEQ multiplex PCR was the method, and the copy in TCRdb shows in-frame clones only, minus some. The sample has about 6,900 clones; 75% to 90% are singletons. The germline V gene has CDR1 SNHLY and CDR2 FYNNEI. Trimming cost V 8 bases and J 2 bases; bases outside gene matches: 8. The CDR3 length is 14 residues. This clonotype was obtained from a human donor with classical Hodgkin lymphoma. Sequencing was performed on peripheral blood mononuclear cells (PBMCs), taken before the fourth cycle of nivolumab. The chain carries TRBV2 and TRBJ2-7, with TRBD2 matching 8 bases. The CDR3 DNA reads TGTGCCAGCCTTAGCGGGGACGCAACCTACGAGCAGTACGTC. This translates into CASLSGDATYEQYV.